One sample yielded the 19 T cell receptor beta chains listed below, sequenced in a study of shared clonotypes between healthy human individuals. Clones were read by immunoSEQ multiplex PCR, and TCRdb kept only the in-frame ones, dropping some. This sample has some 2,500,000 clones, with less than 95% found just once. The specimen was naive CD4+ T cells from PBMCs. Subset indicated: CD45RA+ positively selected. These receptors were taken from a man younger than 30 in good health. Some clones in this sample may be carry-over from other donors' samples.

The rearrangement uses TRBV27 and TRBJ2-7; D gene unclear. The CDR3 length is 14 residues. From germline, CDR1 is MNHEY and CDR2 SMNVEV (reference sequence). V gave up 5 bases and J gave up 2 bases, with 13 bases separating them. The CDR3: CASSIWRDTYEQYF. CDR3 sequence (DNA): TGTGCCAGCAGTATTTGGAGAGACACCTACGAGCAGTACTTC.

The J gene is TRBJ1-4, the V gene TRBV15; D uncertain. The CDR3 is 15 residues long. Germline-derived CDR1 and CDR2 are LNHNV and YYDKDF (reference sequence). Trimming took 8 bases from V and 0 from J, leaving 13 bases between them. The CDR3 protein is CATRGRPATNEKLFF. The CDR3 DNA reads as TGTGCCACCCGCGGCAGGCCCGCAACTAATGAAAAACTGTTTTTT.

This chain uses TRBV7-9 with TRBJ1-5, with 7 bases aligning to TRBD1. Germline V gene sequence: CDR1 SEHNR, CDR2 FQNEAQ (reference sequence). The J segment lost 5 bases and the V segment lost 5 bases, leaving 6 bases of the junction unmatched. The CDR3 totals 14 residues. This CDR3 reads CASSPGTEYQPQHF. In nucleotides, the CDR3 is TGTGCCAGCAGCCCGGGGACAGAGTATCAGCCCCAGCATTTT.

The V gene is TRBV11-3, the J gene TRBJ2-2; the match to TRBD2 covers 8 bases. Germline V CDR1 and CDR2: SGHNT, YENEEA. The V segment lost 4 bases and the J segment 4 bases; nucleotides outside the gene matches: 11. The CDR3 is 17 residues long. CDR3 amino acids: CASSSRLAGGPTGELFF. The CDR3 DNA reads as TGTGCCAGCAGCTCCCGCCTTGCGGGAGGCCCCACCGGGGAGCTGTTTTTT.

This chain's CDR3 is CASTLAGAVDGYTF. CDR3 DNA sequence: TGTGCCAGCACCCTGGCAGGGGCGGTGGATGGCTACACCTTC. The chain joins TRBV28 to TRBJ1-2, with D tentatively TRBD1 (6 bases). This CDR3 is built from 14 residues. V lost 7 bases and J lost 6, with 18 bases in between. The germline V gene encodes CDR1 MDHEN and CDR2 SYDVKM.

This clone was picked up one time. This rearrangement joins TRBV7-8 to TRBJ2-2; D is possibly TRBD2 (6 bases). V lost 4 bases to trimming and J lost 6 bases, with 12 bases between them. The length of the CDR3 is 14 residues. Per the germline V gene, CDR1 is SGHVS and CDR2 is FQNEAQ. CDR3 loop: CASSSTSPAGELFF. DNA for the CDR3: TGTGCCAGCAGCTCTACTAGCCCGGCCGGGGAGCTGTTTTTT.

The J gene is TRBJ1-2, the V gene TRBV27; D ambiguous. V lost 5 bases and J 8 bases, leaving 18 bases between the germline ends. Per germline, CDR1 MNHEY and CDR2 SMNVEV (reference sequence). The CDR3 sequence is 14 residues long. The CDR3 DNA follows: TGTGCCAGCAGTCTCCTCGACCCGCGGAGGGGCTACACCTTC. This encodes CASSLLDPRRGYTF.

This chain uses TRBV30 with TRBJ1-2, with 8 positions matching TRBD1. This CDR3 comprises 13 residues. CDR1 is GTSNPN and CDR2 is SVGIG in the germline V gene (reference sequence). J lost 6 bases, V lost 3 bases, and 6 bases had no gene match. The CDR3 DNA reads TGTGCCTGGAGGGTCAGGGGGCACGATGGCTACACCTTC. This sequence encodes CAWRVRGHDGYTF.

The rearrangement links TRBV7-2 to TRBJ2-5; D possibly uses TRBD1 or TRBD2 (5 bases each). Trimming took 2 bases from V and 0 from J, leaving 10 bases between them. This CDR3 comprises 15 residues. Per the germline V gene, CDR1 is SGHTA and CDR2 is FQGNSA. CDR3 region: CASSLRDGYQETQYF. CDR3 nucleotides: TGTGCCAGCAGCTTACGGGACGGATACCAAGAGACCCAGTACTTC. The full variable domain, its missing parts supplied by reference TRBV7-2 and TRBJ2-5, is GAGVSQSPSNKVTEKGKDVELRCDPISGHTALYWYRQSLGQGLEFLIYFQGNSAPDKSGLPSDRFSAERTGGSVSTLTIQRTQQEDSAVYLCASSLRDGYQETQYFGPGTRLLVL.

J is TRBJ1-2 and V is TRBV2; the match to TRBD1 covers 7 bases. Germline V lookup: CDR1 SNHLY, CDR2 FYNNEI. V lost 1 base to trimming and J lost 5 bases; unmatched junction nucleotides: 7. There are 15 residues in the CDR3. CDR3: CASSEVAGGGYGYTF. The CDR3, as DNA: TGTGCCAGCAGTGAAGTGGCAGGGGGAGGTTATGGCTACACCTTC. The full variable domain, with the rest looked up from reference TRBV2 and TRBJ1-2, is EPEVTQTPSHQVTQMGQEVILRCVPISNHLYFYWYRQILGQKVEFLVSFYNNEISEKSEIFDDQFSVERPDGSNFTLKIRSTKLEDSAMYFCASSEVAGGGYGYTFGSGTRLTVV.

This clone was observed once. This rearrangement joins TRBV7-9 to TRBJ1-2, with a weak D call TRBD1 (5 bases). This CDR3 has 16 amino acids. CDR1 SEHNR and CDR2 FQNEAQ come from the germline V gene (reference sequence). Trimming removed 0 bases from V and 4 bases from J, with 15 bases in between. CDR3 loop: CASSLALGREGYGYTF. CDR3 bases: TGTGCCAGCAGCTTAGCGCTAGGCAGGGAGGGCTATGGCTACACCTTC.

V is TRBV9 and J is TRBJ2-1, with TRBD2 identical over 9 bases. Looked up from germline, CDR1 is SGDLS and CDR2 is YYNGEE. V shed 3 bases and J 6 bases; nucleotides not matched to a gene: 10. The CDR3 runs 16 residues. CDR3 in DNA: TGTGCCAGCAGCGCGCTCGGGACTAGCAGGGGCAATGAGCAGTTCTTC. Translation gives CASSALGTSRGNEQFF.

The J gene is TRBJ2-5, the V gene TRBV19; 11 positions agree with TRBD2. V lost 10 bases to trimming and J lost 7 bases; unmatched junction nucleotides: 11. Germline V gene lookup returns CDR1 LNHDA and CDR2 SQIVND (reference sequence). The CDR3 is 14 amino acids. CDR3 region: CATKGLAGSGTQYF. In DNA, the CDR3 is TGTGCCACAAAAGGACTAGCGGGTTCTGGGACCCAGTACTTC.

The genes are TRBV2 and TRBJ2-1; TRBD2 agrees at 13 bases. Germline V lookup: CDR1 SNHLY, CDR2 FYNNEI. This CDR3 region has 13 residues. V gave up 10 bases and J gave up 9 bases; unmatched junction bases: 6. The DNA of the CDR3 is TGTGCCACACTAGCGGGAGGGCCTAGTGAGCAGTTCTTC. Translating it yields CATLAGGPSEQFF.

The V and J genes are TRBV9 and TRBJ2-1; D is undetermined. Germline V gene lookup returns CDR1 SGDLS and CDR2 YYNGEE. The CDR3 consists of 13 residues. The germline V and J ends were trimmed by 4 bases and 7 bases, with 12 bases remaining between them. Here the CDR3 reads CASSLIEHNEQFF. For the CDR3, the DNA is TGTGCCAGCAGCCTCATTGAGCATAATGAGCAGTTCTTC.

CDR3 region: CASSLGTSGRRDEQFF. The CDR3 DNA reads as TGTGCCAGCAGCCTCGGGACTAGCGGGAGAAGGGATGAGCAGTTCTTC. J is TRBJ2-1 and V is TRBV7-9; 14 bases match TRBD2. CDR1 is SEHNR and CDR2 is FQNEAQ in the germline V gene (reference sequence). Trimming at V came to 5 bases and at J to 8 bases, leaving 8 bases not matched to a gene. The CDR3 consists of 16 residues.

The chain carries TRBV30 and TRBJ2-5; D could derive from TRBD1 or TRBD2 (5 bases each). The CDR3 sequence is 14 residues long. V shed 5 bases and J shed 1 base, with 14 bases lying between them. The V gene's germline CDR1 is GTSNPN and CDR2 SVGIG (reference sequence). CDR3 residues: CAWGAGGIQETQYF. In nucleotides, the CDR3 is TGTGCCTGGGGGGCTGGGGGTATCCAAGAGACCCAGTACTTC.

This clone has more than one count but fewer than ten. In nucleotides, the CDR3 is TGCGCCAGCAGCTTGGGTACAGACCAGAACACTGAAGCTTTCTTT. It translates to CASSLGTDQNTEAFF. The V call is TRBV5-1, the J call TRBJ1-1; D unresolved. The V end was cut by 0 bases, the J end by 1 base, with 10 bases between. Germline V gene lookup returns CDR1 SGHRS and CDR2 YFSETQ. The CDR3 contains 15 residues.

Worth noting for this clone: Other DNA sequences in the same sample also yield this CDR3. The J gene is TRBJ2-7, the V gene TRBV20-1, with TRBD2 matching 8 bases. Germline V gene sequence: CDR1 DFQATT, CDR2 SNEGSKA (reference sequence). The CDR3 runs to 11 residues. V dropped 3 bases and J dropped 5; count of bases not matched to a gene: 0. CDR3 nucleotide sequence: TGCAGTGCTAGCGGGAGGGACGAGCAGTACTTC. It yields the protein CSASGRDEQYF.